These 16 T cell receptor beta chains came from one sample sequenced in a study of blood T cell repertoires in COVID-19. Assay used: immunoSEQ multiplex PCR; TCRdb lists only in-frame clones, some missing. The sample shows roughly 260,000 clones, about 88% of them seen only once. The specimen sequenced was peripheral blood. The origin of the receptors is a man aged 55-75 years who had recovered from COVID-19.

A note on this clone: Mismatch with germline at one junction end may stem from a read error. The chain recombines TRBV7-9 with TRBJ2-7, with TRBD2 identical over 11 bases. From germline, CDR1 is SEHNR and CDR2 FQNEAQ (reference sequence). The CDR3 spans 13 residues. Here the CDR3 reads CASSLGPSGGLNF. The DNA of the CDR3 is TGTGCCAGCAGCTTAGGCCCTAGCGGGGGGCTAAACTTC.

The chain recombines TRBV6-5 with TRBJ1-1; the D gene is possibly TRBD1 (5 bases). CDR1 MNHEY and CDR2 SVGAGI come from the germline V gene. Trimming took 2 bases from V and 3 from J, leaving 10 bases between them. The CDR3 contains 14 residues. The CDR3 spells CASSYEGTYTEAFF. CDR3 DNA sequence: TGTGCCAGCAGTTACGAGGGGACTTACACTGAAGCTTTCTTT.

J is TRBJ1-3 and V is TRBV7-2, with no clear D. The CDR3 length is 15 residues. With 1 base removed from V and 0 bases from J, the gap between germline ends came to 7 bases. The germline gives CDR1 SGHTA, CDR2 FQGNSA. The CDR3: CASSLGLSSGNTIYF. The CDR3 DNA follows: TGTGCCAGCAGCTTAGGTCTGAGCTCTGGAAACACCATATATTTT.

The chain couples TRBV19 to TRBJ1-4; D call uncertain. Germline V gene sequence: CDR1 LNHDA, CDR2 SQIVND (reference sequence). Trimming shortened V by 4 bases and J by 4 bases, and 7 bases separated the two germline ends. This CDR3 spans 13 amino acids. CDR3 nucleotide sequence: TGTGCCAGTAGTAGGCCCCATAATGAAAAACTGTTTTTT. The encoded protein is CASSRPHNEKLFF.

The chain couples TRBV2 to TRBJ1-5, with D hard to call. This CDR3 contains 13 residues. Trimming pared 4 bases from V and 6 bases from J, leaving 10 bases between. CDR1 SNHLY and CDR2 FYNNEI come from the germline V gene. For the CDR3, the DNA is TGTGCCAGCAGTGGGGGAGGAAGTCAGCCCCAGCATTTT. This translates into CASSGGGSQPQHF.

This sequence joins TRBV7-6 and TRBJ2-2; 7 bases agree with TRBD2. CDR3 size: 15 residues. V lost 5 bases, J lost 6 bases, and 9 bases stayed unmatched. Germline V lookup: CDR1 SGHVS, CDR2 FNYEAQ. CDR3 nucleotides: TGTGCCAGCAGCGCGGGAGCATTTGGGGCCGGGGAGCTGTTTTTT. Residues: CASSAGAFGAGELFF.

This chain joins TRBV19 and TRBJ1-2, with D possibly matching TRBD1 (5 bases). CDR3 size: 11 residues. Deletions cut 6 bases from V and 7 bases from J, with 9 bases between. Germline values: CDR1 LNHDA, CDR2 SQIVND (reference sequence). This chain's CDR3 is CASRGVLGYTF. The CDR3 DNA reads TGTGCCAGTAGAGGGGTTCTTGGCTACACCTTC.

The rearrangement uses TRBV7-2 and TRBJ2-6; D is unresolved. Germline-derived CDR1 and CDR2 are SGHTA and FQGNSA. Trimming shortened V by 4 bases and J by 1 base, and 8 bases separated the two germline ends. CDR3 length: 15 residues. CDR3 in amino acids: CASSSPFSGANVLTF. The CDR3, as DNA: TGTGCCAGCAGCTCCCCATTTTCTGGGGCCAACGTCCTGACTTTC.

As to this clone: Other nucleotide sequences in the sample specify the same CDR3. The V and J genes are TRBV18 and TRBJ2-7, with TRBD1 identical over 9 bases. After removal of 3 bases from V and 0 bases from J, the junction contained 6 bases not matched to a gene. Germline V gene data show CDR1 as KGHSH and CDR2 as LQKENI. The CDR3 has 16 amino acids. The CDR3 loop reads CASSPLQTGGSYEQYF. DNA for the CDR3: TGTGCCAGCTCACCGTTGCAGACAGGGGGCTCCTACGAGCAGTACTTC. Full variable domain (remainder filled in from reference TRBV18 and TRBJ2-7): NAGVMQNPRHLVRRRGQEARLRCSPMKGHSHVYWYRQLPEEGLKFMVYLQKENIIDESGMPKERFSAEFPKEGPSILRIQQVVRGDSAAYFCASSPLQTGGSYEQYFGPGTRLTVT.

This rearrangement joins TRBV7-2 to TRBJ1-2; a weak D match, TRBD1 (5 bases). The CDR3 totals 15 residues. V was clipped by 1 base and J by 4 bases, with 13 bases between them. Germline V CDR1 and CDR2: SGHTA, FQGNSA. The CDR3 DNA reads TGTGCCAGCAGCTTAGGGGGCGGGCGGGGCTATGGCTACACCTTC. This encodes CASSLGGGRGYGYTF.

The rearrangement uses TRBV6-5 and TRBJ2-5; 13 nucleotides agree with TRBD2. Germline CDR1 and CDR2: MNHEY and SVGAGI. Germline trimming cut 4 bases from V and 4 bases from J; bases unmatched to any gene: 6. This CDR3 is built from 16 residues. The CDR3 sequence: CASSSRLAGGGETQYF. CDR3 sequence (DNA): TGTGCCAGCAGTTCACGACTAGCGGGGGGCGGAGAGACCCAGTACTTC.

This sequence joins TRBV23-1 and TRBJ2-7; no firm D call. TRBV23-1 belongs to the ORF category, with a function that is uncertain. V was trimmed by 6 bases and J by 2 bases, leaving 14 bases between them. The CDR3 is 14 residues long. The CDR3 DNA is TGCGCCAGCAGCACATCGGAGACCACCTACGAGCAGTACTTC. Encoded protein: CASSTSETTYEQYF.

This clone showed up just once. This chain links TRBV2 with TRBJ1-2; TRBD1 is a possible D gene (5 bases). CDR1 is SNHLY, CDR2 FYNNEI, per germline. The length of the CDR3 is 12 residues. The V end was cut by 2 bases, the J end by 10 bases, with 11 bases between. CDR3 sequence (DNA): TGTGCCAGCAGTGAATGGGGGAGGACCTACACCTTC. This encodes CASSEWGRTYTF.

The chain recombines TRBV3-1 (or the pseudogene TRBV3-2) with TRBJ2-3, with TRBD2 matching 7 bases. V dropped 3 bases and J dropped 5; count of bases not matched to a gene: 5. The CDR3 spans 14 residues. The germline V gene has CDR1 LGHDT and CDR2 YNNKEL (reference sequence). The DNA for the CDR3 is TGTGCCAGCAGCCACGGGCTAGCGGTAGATACGCAGTATTTT. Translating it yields CASSHGLAVDTQYF.

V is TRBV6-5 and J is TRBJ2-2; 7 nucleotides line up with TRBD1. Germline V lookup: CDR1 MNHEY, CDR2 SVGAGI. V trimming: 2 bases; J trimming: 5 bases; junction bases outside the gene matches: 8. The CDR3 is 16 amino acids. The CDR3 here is CASSYIRGRWTGELFF. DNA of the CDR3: TGTGCCAGCAGTTACATTAGGGGGCGCTGGACCGGGGAGCTGTTTTTT.

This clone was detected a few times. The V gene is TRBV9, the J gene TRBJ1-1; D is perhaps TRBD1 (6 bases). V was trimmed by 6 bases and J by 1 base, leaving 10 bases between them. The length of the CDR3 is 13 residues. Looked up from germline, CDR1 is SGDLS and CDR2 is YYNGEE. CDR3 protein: CASTQGRNTEAFF. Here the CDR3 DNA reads TGTGCCAGCACACAGGGCCGGAACACTGAAGCTTTCTTT.